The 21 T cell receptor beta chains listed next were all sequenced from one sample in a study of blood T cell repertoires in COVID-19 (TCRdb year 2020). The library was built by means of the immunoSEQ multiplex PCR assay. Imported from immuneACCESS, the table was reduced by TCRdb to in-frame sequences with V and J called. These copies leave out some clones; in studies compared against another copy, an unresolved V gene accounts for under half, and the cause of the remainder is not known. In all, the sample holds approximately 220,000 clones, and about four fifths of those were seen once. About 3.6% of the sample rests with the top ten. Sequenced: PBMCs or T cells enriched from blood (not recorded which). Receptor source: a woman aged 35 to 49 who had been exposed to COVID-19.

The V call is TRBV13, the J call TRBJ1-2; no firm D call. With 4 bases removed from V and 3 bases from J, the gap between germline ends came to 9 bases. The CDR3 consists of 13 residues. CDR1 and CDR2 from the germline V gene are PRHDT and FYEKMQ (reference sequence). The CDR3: CASSSQAHYGYTF. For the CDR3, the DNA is TGTGCCAGCAGCTCTCAAGCCCACTATGGCTACACCTTC.

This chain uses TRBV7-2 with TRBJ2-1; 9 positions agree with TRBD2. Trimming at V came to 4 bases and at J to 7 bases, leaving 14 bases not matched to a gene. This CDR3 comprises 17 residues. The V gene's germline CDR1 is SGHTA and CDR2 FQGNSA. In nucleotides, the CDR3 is TGTGCCAGCAGCTCCCCTCGGAATAGCGGGGGAGGGAATGAGCAGTTCTTC. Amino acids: CASSSPRNSGGGNEQFF.

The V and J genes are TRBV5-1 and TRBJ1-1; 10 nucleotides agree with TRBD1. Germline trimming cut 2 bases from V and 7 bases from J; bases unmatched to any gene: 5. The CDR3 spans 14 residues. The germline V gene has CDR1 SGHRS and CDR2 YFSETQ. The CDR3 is CASSFVGTGDEAFF. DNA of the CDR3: TGCGCCAGCAGCTTTGTAGGGACAGGGGATGAAGCTTTCTTT. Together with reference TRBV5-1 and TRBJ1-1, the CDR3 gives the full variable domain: KAGVTQTPRYLIKTRGQQVTLSCSPISGHRSVSWYQQTPGQGLQFLFEYFSETQRNKGNFPGRFSGRQFSNSRSEMNVSTLELGDSALYLCASSFVGTGDEAFFGQGTRLTVV.

CDR3 sequence: CASSLGAGQGVDTQYF. The CDR3 DNA reads TGTGCCAGCAGCTTGGGGGCCGGACAGGGGGTGGATACGCAGTATTTT. The chain is built from TRBV5-6 and TRBJ2-3; TRBD1 matches at 10 bases. V shed 0 bases and J 6 bases; nucleotides not matched to a gene: 7. This CDR3 contains 16 residues. CDR1 and CDR2 (germline): SGHDT, YYEEEE.

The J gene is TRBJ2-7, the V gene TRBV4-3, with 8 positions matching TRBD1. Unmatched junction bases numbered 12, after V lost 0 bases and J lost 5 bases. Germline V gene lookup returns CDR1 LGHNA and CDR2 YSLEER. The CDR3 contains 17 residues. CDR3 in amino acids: CASSQDNGRGLWNEQYF. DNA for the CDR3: TGCGCCAGCAGCCAAGATAATGGCAGGGGGCTTTGGAACGAGCAGTACTTC.

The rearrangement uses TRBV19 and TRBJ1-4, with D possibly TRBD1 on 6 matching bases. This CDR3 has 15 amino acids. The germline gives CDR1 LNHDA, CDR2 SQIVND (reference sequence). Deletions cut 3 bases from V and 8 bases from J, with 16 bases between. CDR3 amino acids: CASSIAGQPGEKLFF. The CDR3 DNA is TGTGCCAGTAGTATCGCAGGACAGCCTGGGGAAAAACTGTTTTTT. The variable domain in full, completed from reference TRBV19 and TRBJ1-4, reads DGGITQSPKYLFRKEGQNVTLSCEQNLNHDAMYWYRQDPGQGLRLIYYSQIVNDFQKGDIAEGYSVSREKKESFPLTVTSAQKNPTAFYLCASSIAGQPGEKLFFGSGTQLSVL.

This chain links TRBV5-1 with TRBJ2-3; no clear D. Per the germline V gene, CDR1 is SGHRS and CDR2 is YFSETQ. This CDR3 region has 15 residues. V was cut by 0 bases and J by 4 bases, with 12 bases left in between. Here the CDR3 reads CASSLVEVLPDTQYF. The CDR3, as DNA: TGCGCCAGCAGCTTGGTAGAGGTCCTCCCAGATACGCAGTATTTT.

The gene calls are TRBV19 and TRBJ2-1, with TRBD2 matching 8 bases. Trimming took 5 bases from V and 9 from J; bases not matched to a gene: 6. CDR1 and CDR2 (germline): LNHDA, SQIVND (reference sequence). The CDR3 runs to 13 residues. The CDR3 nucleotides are TGTGCCAGTAGTGTGGGACTAGGGAGTGAGCAGTTCTTC. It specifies CASSVGLGSEQFF. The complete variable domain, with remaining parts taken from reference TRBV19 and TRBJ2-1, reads DGGITQSPKYLFRKEGQNVTLSCEQNLNHDAMYWYRQDPGQGLRLIYYSQIVNDFQKGDIAEGYSVSREKKESFPLTVTSAQKNPTAFYLCASSVGLGSEQFFGPGTRLTVL.

The CDR3 loop is CASSLGSTSGGETQYF. The CDR3 DNA reads TGCGCCAGCAGCTTGGGATCGACTAGCGGGGGAGAGACCCAGTACTTC. The V gene is TRBV5-1, the J gene TRBJ2-5, with 12 bases matching TRBD2. The junction had 4 bases not matched to a gene; V was cut back by 0 bases and J by 4 bases. The CDR3 covers 16 residues. CDR1 SGHRS and CDR2 YFSETQ come from the germline V gene.

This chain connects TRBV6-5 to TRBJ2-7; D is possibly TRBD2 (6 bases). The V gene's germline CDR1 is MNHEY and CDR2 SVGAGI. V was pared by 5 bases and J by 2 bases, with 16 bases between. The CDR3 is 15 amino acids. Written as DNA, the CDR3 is TGTGCCAGCAGTAAGGACTACGTGCAACCCTACGAGCAGTACTTC. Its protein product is CASSKDYVQPYEQYF.

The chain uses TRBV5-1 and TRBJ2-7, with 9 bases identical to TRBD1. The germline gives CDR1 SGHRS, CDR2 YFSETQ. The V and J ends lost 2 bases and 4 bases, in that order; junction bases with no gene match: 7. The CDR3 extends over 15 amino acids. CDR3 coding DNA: TGCGCCAGCAGCTTAGGGGGACAGGGTCTATACGAGCAGTACTTC. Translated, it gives CASSLGGQGLYEQYF.

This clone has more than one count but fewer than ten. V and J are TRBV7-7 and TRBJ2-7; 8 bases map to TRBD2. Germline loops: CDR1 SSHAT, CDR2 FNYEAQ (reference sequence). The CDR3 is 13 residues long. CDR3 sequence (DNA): TGTGCTAGCGGGACTAGGGGAGTACACGAGCAGTACTTC. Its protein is CASGTRGVHEQYF.

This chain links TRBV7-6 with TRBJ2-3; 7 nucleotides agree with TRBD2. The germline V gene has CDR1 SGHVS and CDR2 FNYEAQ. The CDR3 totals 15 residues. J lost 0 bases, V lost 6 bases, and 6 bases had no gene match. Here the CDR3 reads CASSSGTTSTDTQYF. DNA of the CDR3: TGTGCCAGCAGTTCCGGGACTACTAGCACAGATACGCAGTATTTT.

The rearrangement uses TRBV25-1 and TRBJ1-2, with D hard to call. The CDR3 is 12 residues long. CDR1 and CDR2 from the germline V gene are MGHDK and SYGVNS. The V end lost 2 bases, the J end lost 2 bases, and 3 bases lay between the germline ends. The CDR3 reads CASSEQNYGYTF. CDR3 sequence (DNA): TGTGCCAGCAGTGAACAAAACTATGGCTACACCTTC.

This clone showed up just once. The CDR3 coding sequence is TGCGCCAGCAGCCCCCCGAGGAGCGGGGGGCACACAGATACGCAGTATTTT. This sequence encodes CASSPPRSGGHTDTQYF. The chain carries TRBV5-1 and TRBJ2-3, with 9 bases matching TRBD2. The germline CDR1 and CDR2 sequences are SGHRS and YFSETQ. Germline trimming cut 4 bases from V and 2 bases from J; bases unmatched to any gene: 11. This CDR3 contains 17 residues.

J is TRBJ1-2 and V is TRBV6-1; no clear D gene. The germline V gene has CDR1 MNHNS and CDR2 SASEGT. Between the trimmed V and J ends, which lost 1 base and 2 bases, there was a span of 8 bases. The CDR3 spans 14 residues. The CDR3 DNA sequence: TGTGCCAGCAGTGAAGGGGGAGGAAACTATGGCTACACCTTC. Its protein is CASSEGGGNYGYTF.

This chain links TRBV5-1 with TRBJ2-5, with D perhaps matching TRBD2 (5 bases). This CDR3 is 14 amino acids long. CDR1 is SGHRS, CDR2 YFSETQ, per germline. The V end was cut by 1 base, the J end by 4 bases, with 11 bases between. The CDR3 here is CASSLKPSGETQYF. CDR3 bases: TGCGCCAGCAGCTTGAAACCCAGCGGAGAGACCCAGTACTTC.

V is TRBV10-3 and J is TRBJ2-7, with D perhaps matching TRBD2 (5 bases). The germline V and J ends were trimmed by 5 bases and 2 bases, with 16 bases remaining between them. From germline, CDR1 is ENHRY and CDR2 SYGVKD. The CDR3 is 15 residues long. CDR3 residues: CAISPKRAGPYEQYF. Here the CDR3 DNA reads TGTGCCATCAGTCCGAAGAGGGCTGGCCCCTACGAGCAGTACTTC.

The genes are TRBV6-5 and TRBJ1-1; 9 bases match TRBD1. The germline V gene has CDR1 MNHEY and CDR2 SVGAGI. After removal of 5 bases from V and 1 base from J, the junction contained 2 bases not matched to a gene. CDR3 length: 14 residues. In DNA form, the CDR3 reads TGTGCCAGCAGTCGGGACAGGGAGAACACTGAAGCTTTCTTT. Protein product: CASSRDRENTEAFF.

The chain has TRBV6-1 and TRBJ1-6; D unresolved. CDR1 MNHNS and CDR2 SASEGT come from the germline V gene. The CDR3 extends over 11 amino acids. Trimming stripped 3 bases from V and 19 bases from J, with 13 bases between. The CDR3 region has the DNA TGTGCCAGCAGTGAGCGGCCGAACGAGCACTTT. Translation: CASSERPNEHF.

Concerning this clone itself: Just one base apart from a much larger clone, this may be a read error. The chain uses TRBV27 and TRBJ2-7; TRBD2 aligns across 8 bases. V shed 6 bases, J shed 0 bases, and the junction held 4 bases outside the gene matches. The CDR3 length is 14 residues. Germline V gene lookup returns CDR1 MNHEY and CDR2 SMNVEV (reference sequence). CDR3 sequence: CASRGGGSSYEQYF. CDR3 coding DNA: TGTGCCAGCAGAGGCGGGGGGAGCTCCTACGAGCAGTACTTC.